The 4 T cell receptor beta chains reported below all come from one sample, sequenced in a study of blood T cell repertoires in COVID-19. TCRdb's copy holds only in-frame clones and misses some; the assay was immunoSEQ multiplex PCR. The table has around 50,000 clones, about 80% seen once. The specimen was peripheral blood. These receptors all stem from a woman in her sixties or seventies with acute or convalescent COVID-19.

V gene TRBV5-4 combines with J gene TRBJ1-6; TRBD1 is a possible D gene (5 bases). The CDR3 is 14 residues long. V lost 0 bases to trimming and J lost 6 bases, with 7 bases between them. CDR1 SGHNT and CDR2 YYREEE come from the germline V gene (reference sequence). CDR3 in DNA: TGTGCCAGCAGCTTGGGACAGAGTAATTCACCCCTCCACTTT. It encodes CASSLGQSNSPLHF.

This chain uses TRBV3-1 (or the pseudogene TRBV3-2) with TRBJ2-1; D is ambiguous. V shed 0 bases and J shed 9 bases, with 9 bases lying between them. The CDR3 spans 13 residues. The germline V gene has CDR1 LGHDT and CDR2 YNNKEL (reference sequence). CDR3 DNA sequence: TGTGCCAGCAGCCAAGACCAGTATCGTGAGCAGTTCTTC. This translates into CASSQDQYREQFF.

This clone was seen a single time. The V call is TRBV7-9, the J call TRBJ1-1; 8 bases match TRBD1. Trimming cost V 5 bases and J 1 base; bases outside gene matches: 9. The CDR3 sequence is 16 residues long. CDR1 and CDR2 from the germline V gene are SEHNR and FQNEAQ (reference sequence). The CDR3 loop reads CASSISNRGWNTEAFF. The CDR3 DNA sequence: TGTGCCAGCAGCATATCAAACAGGGGGTGGAACACTGAAGCTTTCTTT.

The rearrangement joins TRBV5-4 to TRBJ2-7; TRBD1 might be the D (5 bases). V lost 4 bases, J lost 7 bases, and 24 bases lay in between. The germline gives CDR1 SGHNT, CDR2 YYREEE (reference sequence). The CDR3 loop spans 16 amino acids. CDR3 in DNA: TGTGCCAGCAGCGGTTTCCAGGAGTCAGGGAAGTGGGAGCAGTACTTC. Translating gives CASSGFQESGKWEQYF.